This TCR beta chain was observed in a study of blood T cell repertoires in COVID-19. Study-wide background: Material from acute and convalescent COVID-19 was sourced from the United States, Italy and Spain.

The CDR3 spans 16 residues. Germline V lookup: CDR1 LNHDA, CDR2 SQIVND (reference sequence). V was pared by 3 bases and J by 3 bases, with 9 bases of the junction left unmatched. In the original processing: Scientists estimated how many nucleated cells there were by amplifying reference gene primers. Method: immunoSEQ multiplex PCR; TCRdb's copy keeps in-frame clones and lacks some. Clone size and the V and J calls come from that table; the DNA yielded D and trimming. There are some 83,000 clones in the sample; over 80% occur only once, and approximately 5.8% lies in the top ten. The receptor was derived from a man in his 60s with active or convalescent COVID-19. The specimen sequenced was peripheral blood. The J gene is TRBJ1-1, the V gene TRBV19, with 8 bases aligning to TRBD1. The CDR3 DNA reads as TGTGCCAGTAGTATCATCGGGCAGGGGGCGGACACTGAAGCTTTCTTT. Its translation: CASSIIGQGADTEAFF.